This T cell receptor beta chain was recorded in a study of human T cells and chemical hapten exposure. General study results and limits: Donors' alopecia may make their immune response differ from healthy people's. The study found that PT1 expanded TCR counts correlated positively with patch test score.

This sample's time point: patch test 1, 2 weeks after DPC sensitization. Documented treatment: therapeutic diphenylcyclopropenone sensitization with weekly scalp DPC. TCRdb recomputed calls from the RACE reads with MiXCR, one row per CDR3 protein. The sample records 300,000 to 450,000 distinct CDR3 sequences, 4.8% being singletons. The CDR3 is 10 amino acids. Germline values: CDR1 DFQATT, CDR2 SNEGSKA (reference sequence). V was trimmed by 5 bases and J by 9 bases, leaving 8 bases between them. This clonotype was recorded many times. Its specificity is not known. V gene TRBV20-1 combines with J gene TRBJ2-1, with TRBD2 as a possible D gene (6 bases). Source: whole blood, taken in connection with sensitization to the hapten diphenylcyclopropenone (DPC). This sequence originates from a woman aged 45-65 years with alopecia areata. Some clones in this sample may be carry-over from other donors' samples. CDR3 loop: CSAWGVEQFF. In DNA, the CDR3 is TGCAGTGCTTGGGGGGTTGAGCAGTTCTTC.